This T cell receptor beta chain stems from a study of T cells after yellow fever vaccination. Notes on the study in general: Secondary responses were weaker yet peaked faster, day 5 versus 15. The CD4 and CD8 compartments had a small share of their clonotypes in common.

The CDR3 runs 15 residues. The V gene lost 3 bases and the J gene lost 3 bases, with 13 bases spanning the gap. CDR1 SGHTA and CDR2 FQGTGA come from the germline V gene. Using its own MiXCR run on the 5' RACE reads, TCRdb lists one record per CDR3 protein. The sample has tens of thousands of distinct CDR3 sequences, roughly 7.4% seen once. As regards this clonotype: The antigen remains unidentified.

Material: CD8+ T cells sorted from PBMCs, obtained on the day of the yellow fever booster vaccination. The V and J genes are TRBV7-3 and TRBJ2-3; D is perhaps TRBD2 (7 bases). The receptor comes from a man younger than 40 who received the YFV17D yellow fever vaccine. The CDR3 region has the DNA TGTGCCAGCAGCTTGAAGGGGGGGGGGACAGATACGCAGTATTTT. Its translation: CASSLKGGGTDTQYF.